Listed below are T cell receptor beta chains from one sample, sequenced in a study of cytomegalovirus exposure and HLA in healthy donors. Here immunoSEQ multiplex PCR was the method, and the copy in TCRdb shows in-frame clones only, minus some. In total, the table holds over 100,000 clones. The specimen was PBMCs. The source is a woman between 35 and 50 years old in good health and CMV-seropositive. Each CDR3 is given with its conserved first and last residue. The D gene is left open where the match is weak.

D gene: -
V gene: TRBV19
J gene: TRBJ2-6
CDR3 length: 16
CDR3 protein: CASSAYQGSGANVLTF
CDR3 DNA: TGTGCCAGTAGTGCCTACCAGGGGTCTGGGGCCAACGTCCTGACTTTC

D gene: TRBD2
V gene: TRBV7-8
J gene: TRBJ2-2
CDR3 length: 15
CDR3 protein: CASRTSGRGPGELFF
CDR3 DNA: TGTGCCAGCAGAACTAGCGGGAGGGGGCCCGGGGAGCTGTTTTTT

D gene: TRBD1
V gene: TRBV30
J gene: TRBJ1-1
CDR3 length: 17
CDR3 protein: CAWTSWDRGLRDTEAFF
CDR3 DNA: TGTGCCTGGACCTCTTGGGACAGGGGATTGAGGGACACTGAAGCTTTCTTT

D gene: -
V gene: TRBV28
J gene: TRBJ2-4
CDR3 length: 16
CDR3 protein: CASSLPGRIAKNIQYF
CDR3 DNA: TGTGCCAGCAGCTTACCAGGGCGAATAGCCAAAAACATTCAGTACTTC

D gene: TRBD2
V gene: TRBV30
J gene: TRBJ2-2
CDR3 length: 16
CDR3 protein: CAWSFVSGKGSGELFF
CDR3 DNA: TGTGCCTGGAGTTTTGTTAGCGGGAAGGGGTCCGGGGAGCTGTTTTTT

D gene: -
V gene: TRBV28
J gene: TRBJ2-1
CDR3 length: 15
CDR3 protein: CASRDGDWTYNEQFF
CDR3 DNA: TGTGCCAGCAGGGACGGGGATTGGACCTACAATGAGCAGTTCTTC

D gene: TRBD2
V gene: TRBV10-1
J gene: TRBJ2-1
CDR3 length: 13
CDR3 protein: CASSSSGSHEQFF
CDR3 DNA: TGCGCCAGCAGTTCTAGCGGGAGCCATGAGCAGTTCTTC

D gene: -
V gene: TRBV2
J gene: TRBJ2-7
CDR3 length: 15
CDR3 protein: CASSGRRVGPYEQYF
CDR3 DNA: TGTGCCAGCAGTGGTCGCAGGGTAGGCCCCTACGAGCAGTACTTC

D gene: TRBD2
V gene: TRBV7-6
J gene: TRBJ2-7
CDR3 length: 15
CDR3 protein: CASSPQLGTRGEQYF
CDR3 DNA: TGTGCCAGCAGCCCCCAGCTGGGGACTAGGGGCGAGCAGTACTTC

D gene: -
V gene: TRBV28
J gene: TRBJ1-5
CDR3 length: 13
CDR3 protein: CASRTRATQPQHF
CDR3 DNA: TGTGCCAGCAGAACCAGGGCTACTCAGCCCCAGCATTTT

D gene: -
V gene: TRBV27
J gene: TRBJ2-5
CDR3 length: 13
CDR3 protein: CASRGTPQETQYF
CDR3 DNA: TGTGCCAGCAGAGGGACACCTCAAGAGACCCAGTACTTC

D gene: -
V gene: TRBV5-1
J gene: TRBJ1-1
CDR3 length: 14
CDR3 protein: CASSLGDTDTEAFF
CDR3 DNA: TGCGCCAGCAGCTTGGGAGACACAGACACTGAAGCTTTCTTT

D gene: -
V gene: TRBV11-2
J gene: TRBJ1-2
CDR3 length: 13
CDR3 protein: CASSLERGSGYTF
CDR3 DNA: TGTGCCAGCAGCTTAGAACGCGGGTCTGGCTACACCTTC

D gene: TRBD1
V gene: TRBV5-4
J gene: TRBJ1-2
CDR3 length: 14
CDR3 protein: CASSLKGQGYGYTF
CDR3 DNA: TGTGCCAGCAGCTTGAAGGGACAGGGCTATGGCTACACCTTC

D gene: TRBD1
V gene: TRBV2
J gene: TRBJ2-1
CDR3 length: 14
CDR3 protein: CASRQDRGNNEQFF
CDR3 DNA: TGTGCCAGCAGACAGGACAGGGGCAACAATGAGCAGTTCTTC

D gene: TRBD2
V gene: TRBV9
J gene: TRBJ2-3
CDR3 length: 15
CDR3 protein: CASSAPSGRVDTQYF
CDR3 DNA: TGTGCCAGCAGCGCTCCTAGCGGGAGGGTAGATACGCAGTATTTT

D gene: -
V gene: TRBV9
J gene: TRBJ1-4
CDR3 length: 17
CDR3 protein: CASSVGGQNRGNEKLFF
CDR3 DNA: TGTGCCAGCAGCGTAGGAGGGCAGAATAGAGGAAATGAAAAACTGTTTTTT

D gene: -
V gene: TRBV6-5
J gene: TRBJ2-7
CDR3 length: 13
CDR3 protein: CASSYSGNSGQYF
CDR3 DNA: TGTGCCAGCAGTTACTCCGGCAACTCGGGGCAGTACTTC

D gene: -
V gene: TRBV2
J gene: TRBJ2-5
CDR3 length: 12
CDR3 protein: CASRTYSETQYF
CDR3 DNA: TGTGCCAGCAGGACTTACTCGGAGACCCAGTACTTC

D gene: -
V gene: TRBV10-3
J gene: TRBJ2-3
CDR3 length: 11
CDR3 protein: CAISAGNTQYF
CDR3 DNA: TGTGCCATCAGTGCGGGGAATACGCAGTATTTT

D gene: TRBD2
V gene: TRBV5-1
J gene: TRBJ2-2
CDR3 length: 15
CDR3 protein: CASSSLAGGTGELFF
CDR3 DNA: TGCGCCAGCAGTTCTTTAGCGGGAGGCACCGGGGAGCTGTTTTTT

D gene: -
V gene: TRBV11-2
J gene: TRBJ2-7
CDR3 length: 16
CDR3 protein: CASSYPFEGDPYEQYF
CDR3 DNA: TGTGCCAGCAGCTACCCTTTTGAGGGGGACCCCTACGAGCAGTACTTC

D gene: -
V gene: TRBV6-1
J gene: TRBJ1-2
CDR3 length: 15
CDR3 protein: CASSANDRLDYGYTF
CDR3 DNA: TGTGCCAGCAGTGCCAACGACAGGTTAGACTATGGCTACACCTTC

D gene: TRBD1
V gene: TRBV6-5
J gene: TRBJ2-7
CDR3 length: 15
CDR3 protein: CASGEQGTYSYEQYF
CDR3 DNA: TGTGCCAGCGGCGAACAGGGGACGTACTCCTACGAGCAGTACTTC

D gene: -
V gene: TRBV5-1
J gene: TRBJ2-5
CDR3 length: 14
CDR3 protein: CASSLRISKETQYF
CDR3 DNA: TGCGCCAGCAGCCTGAGGATTTCGAAAGAGACCCAGTACTTC

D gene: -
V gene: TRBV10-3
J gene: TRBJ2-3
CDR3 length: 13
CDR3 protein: CAIAQLSPDTQYF
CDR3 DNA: TGTGCCATCGCTCAACTTAGCCCAGATACGCAGTATTTT

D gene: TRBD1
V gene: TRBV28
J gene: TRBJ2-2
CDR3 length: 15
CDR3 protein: CASSLSDRGTGELFF
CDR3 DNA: TGTGCCAGCAGTTTGTCGGACAGGGGGACCGGGGAGCTGTTTTTT

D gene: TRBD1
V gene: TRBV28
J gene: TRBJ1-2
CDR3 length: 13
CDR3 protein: CASNRDRIYGYTF
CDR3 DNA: TGTGCCAGCAATCGGGACAGGATATATGGCTACACCTTC

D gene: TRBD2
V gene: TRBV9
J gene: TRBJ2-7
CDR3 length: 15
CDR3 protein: CASSVAGGPTYEQYF
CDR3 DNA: TGTGCCAGCAGCGTGGCGGGGGGTCCCACCTACGAGCAGTACTTC

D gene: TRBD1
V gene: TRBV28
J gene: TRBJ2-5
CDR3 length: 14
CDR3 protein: CASSPWTGDETQYF
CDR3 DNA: TGTGCCAGCAGTCCCTGGACAGGGGATGAGACCCAGTACTTC

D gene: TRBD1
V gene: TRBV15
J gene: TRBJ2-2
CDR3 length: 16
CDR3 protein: CATSREDRANTGELFF
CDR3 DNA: TGTGCCACCAGCAGAGAGGACAGGGCGAACACCGGGGAGCTGTTTTTT

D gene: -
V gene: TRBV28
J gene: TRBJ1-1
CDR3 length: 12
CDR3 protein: CASGTLGTEAFF
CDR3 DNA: TGTGCCAGCGGGACACTGGGTACTGAAGCTTTCTTT

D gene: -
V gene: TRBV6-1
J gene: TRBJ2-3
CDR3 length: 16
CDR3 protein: CASSEVLGRGTDTQYF
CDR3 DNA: TGTGCCAGCAGTGAAGTTTTAGGGAGAGGCACAGATACGCAGTATTTT

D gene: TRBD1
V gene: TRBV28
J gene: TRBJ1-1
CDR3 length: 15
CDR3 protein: CASSVSDRGSTEAFF
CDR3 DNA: TGTGCCAGCAGTGTATCGGACAGGGGGAGCACTGAAGCTTTCTTT

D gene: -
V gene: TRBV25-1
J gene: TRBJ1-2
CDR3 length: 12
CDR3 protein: CASSESIYGYTF
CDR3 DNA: TGTGCCAGCAGTGAATCCATCTATGGCTACACCTTC

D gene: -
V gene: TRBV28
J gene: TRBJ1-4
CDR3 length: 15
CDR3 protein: CASSTPGQRWEKLFF
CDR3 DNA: TGTGCCAGCAGCACTCCGGGACAAAGGTGGGAAAAACTGTTTTTT

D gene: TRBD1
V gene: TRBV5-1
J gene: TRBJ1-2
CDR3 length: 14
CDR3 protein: CASSYTGGAGGYTF
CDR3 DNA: TGCGCCAGCAGCTACACAGGGGGCGCAGGAGGCTACACCTTC

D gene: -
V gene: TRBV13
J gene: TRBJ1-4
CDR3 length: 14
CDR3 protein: CASSLGSVTEKLFF
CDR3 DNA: TGTGCCAGCAGCTTAGGGTCAGTTACCGAAAAACTGTTTTTT

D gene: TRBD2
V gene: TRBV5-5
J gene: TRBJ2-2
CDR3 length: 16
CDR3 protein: CASSLGLAANTGELFF
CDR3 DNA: TGTGCCAGCAGCCTAGGACTAGCGGCGAACACCGGGGAGCTGTTTTTT

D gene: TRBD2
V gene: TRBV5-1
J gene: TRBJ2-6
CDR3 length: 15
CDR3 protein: CASSVGGTGANVLTF
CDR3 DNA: TGCGCCAGCAGCGTGGGAGGGACTGGGGCCAACGTCCTGACTTTC